A single T cell receptor (beta chain) is shown here with its context. The CDR3 runs 12 residues. Germline V gene lookup returns CDR1 SGHTA and CDR2 FQGNSA. The V and J ends lost 5 bases and 7 bases respectively, with 9 bases between them. Investigators reverse transcribed all isolated RNA, so they sequenced expressed TCRB transcripts. The data were produced by immunoSEQ multiplex PCR, yet TCRdb's version contains in-frame clones alone and is incomplete. The sample records about 470,000 clones, 25% to 35% being singletons. This entry belongs to a study of beta chain features in type 1 diabetes. Across the whole study: Patients and healthy donors were similar in age, gender and cell yields.

One heparinised blood draw averaging roughly 100 mL was given by each donor. This clonotype originated in a man aged 18 to 30 in good health. The gene calls are TRBV7-2 and TRBJ1-5; possible D gene TRBD1, 5 bases. Material for sequencing was naive CD4+ T cells from blood. The CDR3 spells CASSVGRQPQHF. In DNA, the CDR3 is TGTGCCAGCAGCGTGGGGCGACAGCCCCAGCATTTT. Using reference TRBV7-2 and TRBJ1-5 for the parts outside the CDR3, the full variable domain is GAGVSQSPSNKVTEKGKDVELRCDPISGHTALYWYRQSLGQGLEFLIYFQGNSAPDKSGLPSDRFSAERTGGSVSTLTIQRTQQEDSAVYLCASSVGRQPQHFGDGTRLSIL.